These 9 T cell receptor beta chains came from one sample sequenced in a study of a mutant IDH1 vaccine in newly diagnosed glioma. Noted time point: week 23, last vaccination. With topical imiquimod, each dose of the vaccine consisted of 300 ug of mutant IDH1 20-mer peptide. Generated by immunoSEQ multiplex PCR, the TCRdb table keeps only in-frame clones and is missing some. The table lists roughly 30,000 clones, 82% of them singletons, with approximately 19% in the top ten. These receptors' antigens are unknown. This sample comprised PBMCs, obtained from a glioma patient whose treatment included an IDH1 peptide vaccine. These receptors were taken from a woman aged 25 to 39 with glioma.

The genes are TRBV7-9 and TRBJ1-6, with 8 bases identical to TRBD1. The CDR3 is 15 residues long. Germline V gene sequence: CDR1 SEHNR, CDR2 FQNEAQ (reference sequence). The trim removed 4 bases at V and 7 bases at J, leaving 6 bases unmatched. CDR3 bases: TGTGCCAGCAGCTCCGGACAGGGAGAGAATTCACCCCTCCACTTT. Protein product: CASSSGQGENSPLHF.

V and J are TRBV6-5 and TRBJ1-2; D is undetermined. Germline assignment: CDR1 MNHEY and CDR2 SVGAGI. V was pared by 4 bases and J by 4 bases, with 16 bases between. CDR3 length equals 15 residues. The CDR3 nucleotides read TGTGCCAGCAGTTCCCCCGCGGATGGCAGCTATGGCTACACCTTC. Translating gives CASSSPADGSYGYTF.

The gene calls are TRBV5-1 and TRBJ2-7; D gene ambiguous. Deletions cut 0 bases from V and 2 bases from J, with 9 bases between. The V gene's germline CDR1 is SGHRS and CDR2 YFSETQ. The CDR3 is 14 residues long. DNA of the CDR3: TGCGCCAGCAGCTTGGGGCAGGCAACCTACGAGCAGTACTTC. Amino acid sequence: CASSLGQATYEQYF.

The rearrangement uses TRBV2 and TRBJ2-5; TRBD2 might be the D (7 bases). The CDR3 runs to 15 residues. The ends were cut back, 2 bases at V and 2 bases at J, with 12 bases in the middle. In germline, CDR1 is SNHLY, CDR2 FYNNEI. The CDR3 here is CASSELRGTQETQYF. In DNA form, the CDR3 reads TGTGCCAGCAGTGAACTGCGGGGGACACAAGAGACCCAGTACTTC.

This clone was counted once. The genes are TRBV13 and TRBJ2-1; maybe TRBD1 (6 bases). V was trimmed by 5 bases and J by 0 bases, leaving 8 bases between them. This CDR3 has 14 amino acids. The V gene's germline CDR1 is PRHDT and CDR2 FYEKMQ (reference sequence). The CDR3 sequence: CASSRRGSYNEQFF. CDR3 sequence (DNA): TGTGCCAGCAGCCGCAGGGGCTCCTACAATGAGCAGTTCTTC.

This chain links TRBV9 with TRBJ2-3, with 8 bases that match TRBD2. The V and J ends lost 0 bases and 4 bases, in that order; junction bases with no gene match: 1. This CDR3 contains 14 residues. Germline-derived CDR1 and CDR2 are SGDLS and YYNGEE. CDR3 sequence: CASSVVGLADTQYF. The CDR3 DNA reads as TGTGCCAGCAGCGTAGTGGGACTAGCAGATACGCAGTATTTT.

This clone was detected only a few times. This chain links TRBV7-7 with TRBJ2-1; the D is unclear. Germline lookup yields CDR1 SSHAT and CDR2 FNYEAQ (reference sequence). V dropped 2 bases and J dropped 9 bases, with 11 bases sitting between them. The CDR3 is 13 residues long. In DNA form, the CDR3 reads TGTGCCAGCAGCTTAAGCCCGCTTAGTGAGCAGTTCTTC. Its protein is CASSLSPLSEQFF.

The gene calls are TRBV6-5 and TRBJ2-5, with no clear D. The CDR3 runs 15 residues. The V and J ends lost 2 bases and 3 bases respectively, with 13 bases between them. CDR1 and CDR2 from the germline V gene are MNHEY and SVGAGI. CDR3 sequence (DNA): TGTGCCAGCAGTTACCTGGGGTTACATGAAGAGACCCAGTACTTC. It codes for CASSYLGLHEETQYF.

The chain uses TRBV6-5 and TRBJ1-2; D may be TRBD1 (6 bases). This CDR3 is built from 13 residues. CDR1 and CDR2 (germline): MNHEY, SVGAGI. With 5 bases removed from V and 4 bases from J, the gap between germline ends came to 11 bases. CDR3 amino acids: CASSKQGFYGYTF. For the CDR3, the DNA is TGTGCCAGCAGTAAACAGGGATTCTATGGCTACACCTTC.